Following are 13 T cell receptor beta chains from one sample sequenced in a study of graft-versus-host responses after intestinal transplantation. Sequencing was performed with immunoSEQ multiplex PCR; in TCRdb, only in-frame clones are kept and a portion is missing. There are roughly 30,000 clones in the sample; just under 85% occur only once, and roughly 18% lies in the top ten. No antigen is known for these receptors. Here the sequenced sample was unstimulated CD8+ T cells sorted from spleen or lymph node cells, taken before intestinal transplant. These receptors were obtained from a human donor who received an intestinal transplant.

This chain joins TRBV2 and TRBJ2-1; 7 nucleotides agree with TRBD2. CDR1 is SNHLY, CDR2 FYNNEI, per germline. This CDR3 has 18 residues. V lost 6 bases and J lost 2; bases outside the gene matches: 16. Written as DNA, the CDR3 is TGTGCCAGCAGGAACGATAAAAGGCTAGCGGCAACCTACAATGAGCAGTTCTTC. Translating it yields CASRNDKRLAATYNEQFF.

The DNA for the CDR3 is TGTGCCAGCAGCTTGAGGACAGGGGAGGGGGCTTTCTTT. Its protein is CASSLRTGEGAFF. The chain has TRBV5-6 and TRBJ1-1; 9 bases align to TRBD1. The V gene's germline CDR1 is SGHDT and CDR2 YYEEEE. This CDR3 region has 13 residues. Trimming removed 1 base from V and 11 bases from J; junction bases left unmatched: 6.

This clone has only a few counts. The chain couples TRBV28 to TRBJ2-1, with 7 positions matching TRBD2. V was clipped by 6 bases and J by 5 bases; unmatched bases: 19. Germline CDR1 and CDR2: MDHEN and SYDVKM. The CDR3 spans 18 residues. The CDR3 reads CASSRGLDHGGWNNEQFF. In nucleotides, the CDR3 is TGTGCCAGCAGCCGTGGGTTAGACCACGGGGGGTGGAACAATGAGCAGTTCTTC.

The chain carries TRBV5-8 and TRBJ2-1, with 8 bases fitting TRBD1. Germline values: CDR1 SGHTS, CDR2 YDEGEE. The CDR3 sequence is 15 residues long. V lost 4 bases, J lost 8 bases, and 11 bases stayed unmatched. CDR3 sequence: CASSLGTGPWDEQFF. In DNA, the CDR3 is TGTGCCAGCAGCCTAGGGACAGGCCCCTGGGATGAGCAGTTCTTC.

The chain has TRBV6-5 and TRBJ2-3; the match to TRBD2 covers 11 bases. Trimming took 5 bases from V and 3 from J; bases not matched to a gene: 4. The CDR3 contains 15 residues. Germline lookup yields CDR1 MNHEY and CDR2 SVGAGI. CDR3 residues: CASSLAGGPTDTQYF. Here the CDR3 DNA reads TGTGCCAGCAGTCTAGCGGGGGGACCGACAGATACGCAGTATTTT.

V usage is TRBV7-8 and J usage is TRBJ2-1; TRBD1 is a possible D gene (6 bases). Germline values: CDR1 SGHVS, CDR2 FQNEAQ. Trimming stripped 4 bases from V and 7 bases from J, with 11 bases between. This CDR3 comprises 13 residues. CDR3 sequence (DNA): TGTGCCAGCAGCTCGAAGGGACATAATGAGCAGTTCTTC. This gives the protein CASSSKGHNEQFF.

This clone was detected a few times. The rearrangement links TRBV5-1 to TRBJ1-6, with unresolved D. The CDR3 length is 13 residues. Germline CDR1 SGHRS, CDR2 YFSETQ. V gave up 0 bases and J gave up 10 bases, with 8 bases separating them. As DNA, the CDR3 is TGCGCCAGCAGCTTGGCTTCACTCTCACCCCTCCACTTT. Translated: CASSLASLSPLHF. The entire variable domain, with the rest obtained from reference TRBV5-1 and TRBJ1-6, is as follows: KAGVTQTPRYLIKTRGQQVTLSCSPISGHRSVSWYQQTPGQGLQFLFEYFSETQRNKGNFPGRFSGRQFSNSRSEMNVSTLELGDSALYLCASSLASLSPLHFGNGTRLTVT.

On this clone: At the DNA level, this CDR3 is encoded by other sequences in the same sample as well. V and J are TRBV5-4 and TRBJ2-7, with 8 bases identical to TRBD2. The CDR3 runs to 14 residues. V lost 2 bases to trimming and J lost 2 bases; unmatched junction nucleotides: 3. The germline gives CDR1 SGHNT, CDR2 YYREEE (reference sequence). The DNA for the CDR3 is TGTGCCAGCAGCTTTTCTAGCGGGCCCTACGAGCAGTACTTC. Protein: CASSFSSGPYEQYF.

In DNA form, the CDR3 reads TGTGCCAGTAGTTTCAGGGTAGCGGCAGATGAGCAGTTCTTC. As protein: CASSFRVAADEQFF. The chain is built from TRBV19 and TRBJ2-1, with a possible D match to TRBD2 (6 bases). CDR3 size: 14 residues. Germline V gene sequence: CDR1 LNHDA, CDR2 SQIVND (reference sequence). The germline V and J ends were trimmed by 5 bases and 8 bases, with 16 bases remaining between them. Full variable domain (rest looked up from reference TRBV19 and TRBJ2-1): DGGITQSPKYLFRKEGQNVTLSCEQNLNHDAMYWYRQDPGQGLRLIYYSQIVNDFQKGDIAEGYSVSREKKESFPLTVTSAQKNPTAFYLCASSFRVAADEQFFGPGTRLTVL.

The V and J genes are TRBV7-9 and TRBJ2-6; 7 positions agree with TRBD1. Germline values: CDR1 SEHNR, CDR2 FQNEAQ (reference sequence). V lost 3 bases and J lost 1; bases outside the gene matches: 12. The CDR3 length is 19 residues. DNA for the CDR3: TGTGCCAGCAGCTTGGGATTAGCAGTGACAGGGTCTGGGGCCAACGTCCTGACTTTC. Translation: CASSLGLAVTGSGANVLTF.

The chain links TRBV11-2 to TRBJ2-1; no definite D call. CDR1 is SGHAT, CDR2 FQNNGV, per germline. The length of the CDR3 is 11 residues. V gave up 4 bases and J gave up 5 bases, with 3 bases separating them. The CDR3 nucleotides read TGTGCCAGCAGCTCAAACAATGAGCAGTTCTTC. This gives the protein CASSSNNEQFF.

The chain has TRBV5-1 and TRBJ2-7; D is perhaps TRBD2 (5 bases). With 3 bases removed from V and 5 bases from J, the gap between germline ends came to 18 bases. The CDR3 runs 15 residues. Germline CDR1 reads SGHRS; CDR2 reads YFSETQ. The CDR3 is CASSSSARVGNEQYF. Here the CDR3 DNA reads TGCGCCAGCAGCTCCTCCGCGAGGGTGGGGAACGAGCAGTACTTC.

This clone was recorded once. This CDR3 reads CASSILAGGSNEQFF. The CDR3 DNA follows: TGTGCCAGTAGTATCCTAGCGGGAGGTTCCAATGAGCAGTTCTTC. The rearrangement joins TRBV19 to TRBJ2-1; TRBD2 aligns across 11 bases. This CDR3 spans 15 amino acids. Germline V CDR1 and CDR2: LNHDA, SQIVND (reference sequence). Trimming at V came to 3 bases and at J to 6 bases, leaving 4 bases not matched to a gene. Full variable domain (remainder filled in from reference TRBV19 and TRBJ2-1): DGGITQSPKYLFRKEGQNVTLSCEQNLNHDAMYWYRQDPGQGLRLIYYSQIVNDFQKGDIAEGYSVSREKKESFPLTVTSAQKNPTAFYLCASSILAGGSNEQFFGPGTRLTVL.